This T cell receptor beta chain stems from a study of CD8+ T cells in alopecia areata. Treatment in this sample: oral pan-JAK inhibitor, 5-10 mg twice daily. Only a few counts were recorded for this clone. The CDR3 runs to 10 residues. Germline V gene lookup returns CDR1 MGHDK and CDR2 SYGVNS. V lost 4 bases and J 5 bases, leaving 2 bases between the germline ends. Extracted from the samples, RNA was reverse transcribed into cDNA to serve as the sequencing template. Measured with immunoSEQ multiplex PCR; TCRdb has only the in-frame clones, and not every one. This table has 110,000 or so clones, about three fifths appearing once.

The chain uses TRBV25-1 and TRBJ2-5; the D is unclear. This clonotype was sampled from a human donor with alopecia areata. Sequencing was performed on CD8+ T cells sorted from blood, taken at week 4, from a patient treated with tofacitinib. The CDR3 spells CASSGETQYF. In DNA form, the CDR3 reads TGTGCCAGCAGTGGGGAGACCCAGTACTTC.